This is a list of T cell receptor beta chains from one sample in a study of CD8+ T cells in alopecia areata. The repertoire was sequenced with immunoSEQ multiplex PCR; TCRdb's copy has only in-frame clones and lacks some. The data contain about 7,900 clones, approximately 50% of them seen just once; the ten biggest clones take up about 13%. Sequences were derived from skin, sampled at week 0. The origin of the receptors is a human donor with alopecia areata. CDR3s include the opening cysteine and the closing phenylalanine or tryptophan. Fields, in order: V gene, D gene, CDR3 length, CDR3 protein. D genes are given only for firm matches.

TRBV5-1 | - | 14 | CASSLAAGDTGYTF
TRBV7-3 | - | 13 | CASSLTRNEKLFF
TRBV4-3 | TRBD1 | 14 | CASSLGTGRVEQYF
TRBV7-2 | TRBD2 | 12 | CASSPGGWEQYF
TRBV6-5 | - | 15 | CASSSTRPTQIEQYF
TRBV6-1 | TRBD2 | 15 | CASSEGTSGAHEQYF
TRBV9 | - | 16 | CASSVEPTLAYNEQFF
TRBV5-1 | TRBD2 | 14 | CASSFGTSGYEQYF
TRBV5-5 | TRBD2 | 16 | CASSWDRTSGEETQYF
TRBV4-1 | TRBD2 | 20 | CASSQDSYGLAGTSTDTQYF
TRBV28 | TRBD2 | 13 | CASKEGRVETQYF
TRBV5-8 | TRBD1 | 15 | CASSAGQGNNEKLFF
TRBV11-1 | - | 16 | CASSLAPQGVTDTQYF
TRBV6-1 | - | 14 | CASSVFSGANVLTF
TRBV6-5 | - | 11 | CASWRSSEAFF
TRBV29-1 | - | 13 | CSVDGGFLETQYF
TRBV7-2 | - | 13 | CASRVSGTYEQYF
TRBV5-1 | TRBD1 | 17 | CASSLVSGGGGANVLTF
TRBV11-2 | TRBD1 | 13 | CASSTDRGTEAFF
TRBV19 | - | 15 | CASKDGGGFPNEQFF
TRBV2 | - | 12 | CASSDEPGEQYF
TRBV4-2 | - | 16 | CASSATGLRSGNTIYF
TRBV30 | - | 13 | CAWGLGGTSGLFF
TRBV27 | TRBD2 | 14 | CASSFTSASYEQYF
TRBV19 | - | 14 | CASSPQANTGELFF
TRBV9 | TRBD1 | 13 | CASGQGTPYEQYF
TRBV18 | - | 16 | CASSRGDMRENTEAFF
TRBV5-1 | TRBD2 | 14 | CASSSGLAGNEQYF
TRBV9 | TRBD2 | 17 | CASSSRTSGRTTYEQYF
TRBV7-6 | - | 14 | CASSFLGAQDTQYF
TRBV19 | TRBD1 | 14 | CASSRGQGGYGYTF
TRBV30 | - | 14 | CAWSVGVGANEQFF
TRBV19 | - | 13 | CASTSEGNQPQHF
TRBV6-4 | - | 13 | CASSEVRGAEAFF
TRBV7-2 | - | 14 | CASSPSHGPYEQYF
TRBV11-2 | - | 14 | CASSLASGLDTQYF
TRBV6-5 | - | 12 | CASRGGNQPQHF
TRBV7-9 | - | 14 | CASSLGTWGIGYTF
TRBV7-6 | TRBD1 | 16 | CASSSGRDSFYGGYTF
TRBV6-5 | - | 12 | CATEWGAGVAFF
TRBV11-2 | - | 14 | CASSPSTGPYEQYF
TRBV29-1 | - | 12 | CSVELRFGEQYF
TRBV2 | TRBD1 | 13 | CASQGQGLETQYF
TRBV4-1 | TRBD2 | 16 | CASSQGASGTDNEQFF
TRBV20-1 | - | 11 | CSARHGQTQYF
TRBV15 | - | 12 | CATSRDRNEQYF
TRBV7-9 | TRBD2 | 16 | CASSLKTSGPLGEQFF
TRBV6-5 | - | 15 | CATSQGWAMNTEAFF
TRBV21-1 | - | 15 | CASSKETGRYYGYTF
TRBV4-3 | - | 16 | CASSPGTAGKGETQYF
TRBV7-9 | TRBD2 | 17 | CASSQAGLAGMADTQYF
TRBV27 | - | 15 | CASSFSGRFDNEQFF
TRBV7-9 | - | 11 | CATTAVNEQFF